The clone carrying this T cell receptor beta chain came up many times. The data are from a study of early T cells in non-severe SARS-CoV-2 infection. Each CDR3 protein is one row after TCRdb ran MiXCR on the 5' RACE reads. Here the sample spans approximately 70,000 distinct CDR3 sequences, approximately 13% being singletons. The CDR3 has 14 amino acids. The germline V gene encodes CDR1 LNHDA and CDR2 SQIVND (reference sequence). V was pared by 0 bases and J by 6 bases, with 12 bases between. The receptor comes from an adult who was a healthcare worker with PCR-confirmed SARS-CoV-2 infection or an uninfected control (not recorded which). This sample comprised whole blood, obtained at baseline. The chain combines TRBV19 with TRBJ2-7, with D possibly matching TRBD2 (6 bases). The CDR3 sequence: CASSIDRPGGEQYF. Written as DNA, the CDR3 is TGTGCCAGTAGTATAGATCGGCCCGGGGGCGAGCAGTACTTC.